This T cell receptor (beta chain) is drawn from a study of OX40 agonist ivuxolimab in advanced cancers. About the research overall: Ivuxolimab, an antibody that agonizes OX40 (CD134), was administered to the patients. Three individuals attained partial responses, comprising one hepatocellular carcinoma case and two cutaneous melanoma cases. General study points: Blood T cells, both CD4+ and CD8+, expanded clonally by week 6 at 0.1 to 3.0 mg/kg.

Comment on this clone: Its specificity is not known.

Here immunoSEQ multiplex PCR was the method, and the copy in TCRdb shows in-frame clones only, minus some. The sample lists tens of thousands of clones, roughly 77% occurring once. Losses at the gene ends were 2 bases for V and 2 bases for J; bases not matched to a gene: 12. Germline-derived CDR1 and CDR2 are LGHNA and YSLEER. CDR3 length equals 18 residues. If patients had autoimmune disease history or systemic immunosuppression, they were excluded. The chain carries TRBV4-3 and TRBJ2-7; TRBD2 matches 10 bases. The material was CD4+ or CD8+ T cells sorted from blood, obtained in a trial of the OX40 agonist ivuxolimab. The clonotype was recovered from an adult with an advanced solid tumor such as melanoma, head and neck, liver or kidney cancer. The CDR3 loop is CASSQNRTSGTVAYEQYF. The CDR3 nucleotides read TGCGCCAGCAGCCAAAATCGTACTAGCGGGACCGTAGCCTACGAGCAGTACTTC.